This is a list of T cell receptor beta chains from one sample in a study of T cell repertoires in cytomegalovirus infection. TCRdb re-called the reads through MiXCR, storing one row per CDR3 protein. Among almost 500,000 distinct CDR3 sequences, 11% were seen once, and the ten largest hold 10% to 13%. Sequencing used PBMCs. The receptor source for this set is a human donor in good health (CMV status not recorded). Some clones in this sample may be carry-over from other donors' samples. The CDR3 runs from the conserved cysteine through the conserved F or W. Each record gives: clone size, V gene, D gene, J gene, CDR3 protein, CDR3 DNA. A D gene is named only where the DNA matches it firmly. Not every row has a clone size; where given, it reads once, few, many or a size class.

>many|TRBV6-5|.|TRBJ1-2
CASSYWGDPNYGYTF
TGTGCCAGCAGTTACTGGGGAGATCCTAACTATGGCTACACCTTC
>many|TRBV6-5|.|TRBJ2-2
CASSYVRSTGELFF
TGTGCCAGCAGTTACGTACGGAGCACCGGGGAGCTGTTTTTT
>many|TRBV7-9|.|TRBJ2-7
CASHDQGANEQYF
TGTGCCAGCCATGATCAGGGAGCCAACGAGCAGTACTTC
>.|TRBV6-6|TRBD1|TRBJ1-2
CASSPSITGGDGYTF
TGTGCCAGCAGTCCATCCATAACAGGGGGTGATGGCTACACCTTC
>many|TRBV6-1|.|TRBJ2-3
CASSYWGGRTDTQYF
TGTGCCAGCTCCTATTGGGGGGGGCGCACAGATACGCAGTATTTT
>.|TRBV6-4|.|TRBJ1-2
CASSDGSRSYGYTF
TGTGCCAGCAGTGACGGATCCCGGAGCTATGGCTACACCTTC
>many|TRBV6-5|TRBD1|TRBJ2-2
CASSYRDRATGELFF
TGTGCCAGCAGTTACCGTGACAGGGCCACCGGGGAGCTGTTTTTT
>many|TRBV7-9|.|TRBJ2-1
CASNDRGARSYNEQFF
TGTGCCAGCAACGACCGGGGGGCCCGCTCCTACAATGAGCAGTTCTTC
>many|TRBV18|.|TRBJ2-3
CASSPPRLRTDTQYF
TGTGCCAGCTCACCACCCCGGTTGCGCACAGATACGCAGTATTTT
>few|TRBV29-1|TRBD2|TRBJ2-1
CSVGRGGSNEQFF
TGCAGCGTTGGACGGGGGGGCTCCAATGAGCAGTTCTTC
>many|TRBV4-2|TRBD1|TRBJ1-2
CASSQVGQAANYGYTF
TGTGCCAGCAGCCAAGTTGGACAGGCCGCTAACTATGGCTACACCTTC